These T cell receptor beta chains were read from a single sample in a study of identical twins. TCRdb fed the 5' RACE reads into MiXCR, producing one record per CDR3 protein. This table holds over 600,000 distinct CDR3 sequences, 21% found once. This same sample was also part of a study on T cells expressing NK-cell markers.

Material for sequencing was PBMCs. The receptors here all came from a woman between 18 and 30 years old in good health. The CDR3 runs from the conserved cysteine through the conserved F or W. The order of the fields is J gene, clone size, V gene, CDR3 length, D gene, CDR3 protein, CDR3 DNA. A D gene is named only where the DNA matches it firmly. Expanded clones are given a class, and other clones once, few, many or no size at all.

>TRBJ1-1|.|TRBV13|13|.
CASILRGNTEAFF
TGTGCCAGCATCTTAAGAGGGAACACTGAAGCTTTCTTT
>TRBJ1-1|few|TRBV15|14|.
CATEAPVSGTEAFF
TGTGCCACCGAGGCTCCGGTCTCTGGCACTGAAGCTTTCTTT
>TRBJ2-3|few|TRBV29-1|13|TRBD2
CSVDGRAGDTQYF
TGCAGCGTTGACGGGAGGGCCGGAGATACGCAGTATTTT
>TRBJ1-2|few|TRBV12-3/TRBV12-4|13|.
CASSLIAGVGYTF
TGTGCCAGCAGTTTGATAGCAGGGGTTGGCTACACCTTC
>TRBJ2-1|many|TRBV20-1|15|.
CSARSLSGTYNEQFF
TGCAGTGCTAGATCGCTTAGCGGAACCTACAATGAGCAGTTCTTC
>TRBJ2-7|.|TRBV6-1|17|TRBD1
CASSPVVGTGGFNEQYF
TGTGCCAGCAGCCCCGTAGTGGGGACAGGGGGCTTCAACGAGCAGTACTTC
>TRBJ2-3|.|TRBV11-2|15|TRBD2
CASSGSGRAPDTQYF
TGTGCCAGCAGCGGTAGCGGGAGGGCCCCAGATACGCAGTATTTT
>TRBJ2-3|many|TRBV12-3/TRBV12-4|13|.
CASTSSPADTQYF
TGTGCCAGCACATCCTCCCCCGCAGATACGCAGTATTTT
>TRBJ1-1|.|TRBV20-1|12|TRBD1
CSTQGQGTEAFF
TGCAGTACCCAGGGACAGGGCACTGAAGCTTTCTTT
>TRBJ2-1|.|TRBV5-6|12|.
CASSLATYEQFF
TGTGCCAGCAGCTTGGCGACCTATGAGCAGTTCTTC
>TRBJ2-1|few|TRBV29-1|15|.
CSVLGWQYSYNEQFF
TGCAGCGTCCTGGGGTGGCAGTACTCCTACAATGAGCAGTTCTTC
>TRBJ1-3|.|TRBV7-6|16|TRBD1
CASSPVDRGLGNTIYF
TGTGCCAGCAGCCCGGTGGACAGGGGGCTTGGAAACACCATATATTTT
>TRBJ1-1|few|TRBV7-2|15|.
CASRSQVAANTEAFF
TGTGCCAGCAGGAGCCAAGTAGCCGCGAACACTGAAGCTTTCTTT
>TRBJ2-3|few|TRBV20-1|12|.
CSARPTLDTQYF
TGCAGTGCTAGGCCTACTTTAGATACGCAGTATTTT
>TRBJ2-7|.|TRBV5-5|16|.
CASSLGLLGRDYEQYF
TGTGCCAGCAGCTTGGGTTTGTTGGGCCGGGACTACGAGCAGTACTTC
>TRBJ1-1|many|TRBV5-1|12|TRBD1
CASSTGTDEAFF
TGCGCCAGCAGCACGGGGACAGATGAAGCTTTCTTT
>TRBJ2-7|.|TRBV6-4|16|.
CASSDRMGTPLYEQYF
TGTGCCAGCAGTGACCGGATGGGGACTCCACTCTACGAGCAGTACTTC
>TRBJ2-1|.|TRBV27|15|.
CASSLSVGGYNEQFF
TGTGCCAGCAGTTTATCGGTCGGGGGTTACAATGAGCAGTTCTTC
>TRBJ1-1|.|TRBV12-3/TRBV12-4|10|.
CASTGTEAFF
TGTGCCAGCACGGGCACTGAAGCTTTCTTT
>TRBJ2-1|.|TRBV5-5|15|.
CASSQRKSSYNEQFF
TGTGCCAGCAGCCAGCGGAAGAGCTCCTACAATGAGCAGTTCTTC